Shown below are 5 T cell receptor beta chains from a single sample sequenced in a study of shared clonotypes between healthy human individuals. Assay: immunoSEQ multiplex PCR; the TCRdb copy retains only in-frame clones and omits some. The sample has some 690,000 clones, about 90% seen once. Sequencing used memory CD8+ T cells from PBMCs. As to subset: CD45RO+ cells pooled with CCR7-negative TemRA cells. The receptors shown here come from a man between 18 and 35 years old in good health. Some clones in this sample may be carry-over from other donors' samples.

CDR3 loop: CASSQVGQGPTGELFF. CDR3 sequence (DNA): TGCGCCAGCAGCCAAGTGGGACAGGGCCCGACCGGGGAGCTGTTTTTT. The chain couples TRBV4-1 to TRBJ2-2, with 9 bases identical to TRBD1. The CDR3 runs 16 residues. V was clipped by 1 base and J by 5 bases; unmatched bases: 5. Germline CDR1 is MGHRA and CDR2 is YSYEKL.

The genes are TRBV5-1 and TRBJ2-5; TRBD2 matches 9 bases. V gave up 1 base and J gave up 7 bases; unmatched junction bases: 5. Germline V lookup: CDR1 SGHRS, CDR2 YFSETQ. CDR3 length equals 14 residues. The CDR3 coding sequence is TGCGCCAGCAGCTTGCTCGGTAGCGGGGGGACCCAGTACTTC. Its protein product is CASSLLGSGGTQYF.

This rearrangement joins TRBV9 to TRBJ2-3, with D possibly matching TRBD2 (6 bases). Germline V gene sequence: CDR1 SGDLS, CDR2 YYNGEE. CDR3 size: 14 residues. V was trimmed by 6 bases and J by 5 bases, leaving 16 bases between them. CDR3 coding DNA: TGTGCCAGCACTCGCCGGGGGACGGGAGATACGCAGTATTTT. As protein: CASTRRGTGDTQYF.

Comments on this clone: Other DNA sequences in the sample encode the same CDR3. The rearrangement uses TRBV28 and TRBJ2-7, with 9 bases that match TRBD1. CDR1 and CDR2 (germline): MDHEN, SYDVKM. The CDR3 covers 13 residues. J gave up 3 bases and V 5 bases, and 2 bases lay outside the gene matches. CDR3 sequence (DNA): TGTGCCAGCAGTCCGGACAGGGGCTACGAGCAGTACTTC. As protein: CASSPDRGYEQYF.

V and J are TRBV27 and TRBJ1-5; D gene ambiguous. The CDR3 runs to 15 residues. Germline CDR1 and CDR2: MNHEY and SMNVEV (reference sequence). The V and J ends lost 2 bases and 3 bases respectively, with 11 bases between them. The CDR3 DNA is TGTGCCAGCAGTTTAGTTGGTTGGGCCAATCAGCCCCAGCATTTT. Encoded protein: CASSLVGWANQPQHF.